This TCR beta chain was recovered during a study of blood T cell repertoires in COVID-19. Study-wide context: In each case, the material was cDNA or gDNA derived from T cells, B-cell-depleted T cells, or PBMCs.

Data came from immunoSEQ multiplex PCR; TCRdb stores just in-frame clones and leaves some out. Altogether 500,000 to 600,000 clones are present, around 90% being singletons, with the ten largest covering under 8.5%. Germline-derived CDR1 and CDR2 are MDHEN and SYDVKM. The V and J ends lost 2 bases and 9 bases, in that order; junction bases with no gene match: 5. The CDR3 runs 15 residues. V gene TRBV28 combines with J gene TRBJ1-6, with TRBD1 identical over 9 bases. This receptor was obtained from a woman aged 45-59 years with COVID-19, enrolled during active disease. What was sequenced was peripheral blood. The CDR3 sequence is CASSLTKDRGSPLHF. The CDR3 region has the DNA TGTGCCAGCAGTTTAACTAAGGACAGGGGTTCACCCCTCCACTTT. The full variable domain, in which reference TRBV28 and TRBJ1-6 provide the parts outside the CDR3, is DVKVTQSSRYLVKRTGEKVFLECVQDMDHENMFWYRQDPGLGLRLIYFSYDVKMKEKGDIPEGYSVSREKKERFSLILESASTNQTSMYLCASSLTKDRGSPLHFGNGTRLTVT.